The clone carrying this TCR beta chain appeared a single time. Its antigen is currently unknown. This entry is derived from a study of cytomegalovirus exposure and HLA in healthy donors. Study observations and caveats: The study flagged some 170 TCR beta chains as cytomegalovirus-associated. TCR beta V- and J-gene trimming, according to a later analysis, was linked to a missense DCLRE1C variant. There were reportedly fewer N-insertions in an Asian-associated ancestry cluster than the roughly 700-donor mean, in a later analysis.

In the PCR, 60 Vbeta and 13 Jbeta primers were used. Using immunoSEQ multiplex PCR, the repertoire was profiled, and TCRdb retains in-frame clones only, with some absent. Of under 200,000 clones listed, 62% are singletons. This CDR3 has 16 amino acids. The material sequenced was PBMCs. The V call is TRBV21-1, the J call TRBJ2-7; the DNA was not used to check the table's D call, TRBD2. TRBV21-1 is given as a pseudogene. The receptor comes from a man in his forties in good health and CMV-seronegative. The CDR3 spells CASSKGGRRGEYEQYF. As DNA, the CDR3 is TGTGCCAGCAGCAAAGGAGGGCGGAGGGGTGAATACGAGCAGTACTTC.